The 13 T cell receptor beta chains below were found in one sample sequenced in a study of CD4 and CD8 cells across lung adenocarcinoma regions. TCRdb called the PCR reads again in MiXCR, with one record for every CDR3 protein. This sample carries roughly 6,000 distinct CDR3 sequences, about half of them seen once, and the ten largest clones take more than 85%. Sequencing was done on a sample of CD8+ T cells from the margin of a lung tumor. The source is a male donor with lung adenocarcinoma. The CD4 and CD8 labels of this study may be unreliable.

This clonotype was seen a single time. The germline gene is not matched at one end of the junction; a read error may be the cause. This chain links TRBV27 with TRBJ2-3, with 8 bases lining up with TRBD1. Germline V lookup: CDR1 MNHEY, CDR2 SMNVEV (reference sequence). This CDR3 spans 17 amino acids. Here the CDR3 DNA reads TGTGCCAGCAGTTTGAATTCGGGGACAGGAGCCACAGACACGCAGTATTTT. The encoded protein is CASSLNSGTGATDTQYF.

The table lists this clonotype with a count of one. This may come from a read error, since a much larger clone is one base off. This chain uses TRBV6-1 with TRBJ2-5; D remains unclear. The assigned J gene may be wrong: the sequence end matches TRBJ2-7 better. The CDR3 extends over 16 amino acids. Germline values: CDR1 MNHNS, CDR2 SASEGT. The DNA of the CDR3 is TGTGCCAGCCGGGCTTACCCCCCGGTGGCCACCTACGAGCAGTACTTC. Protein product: CASRAYPPVATYEQYF.

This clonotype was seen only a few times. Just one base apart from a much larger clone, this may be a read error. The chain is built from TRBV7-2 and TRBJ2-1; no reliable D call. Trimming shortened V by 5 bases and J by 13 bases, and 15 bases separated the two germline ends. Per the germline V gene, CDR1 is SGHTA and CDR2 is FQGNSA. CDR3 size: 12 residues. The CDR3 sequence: CASSRRQETQFF. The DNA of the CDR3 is TGTGCCAGCAGCCGCAGACAAGAGACCCAGTTCTTC.

The DNA for the CDR3 is TGTGCCAGCAGTCGACAGGTTTTGGGAGGGCGCCAAGAGACCCAGTACTTC. Residues: CASSRQVLGGRQETQYF. The chain recombines TRBV6-1 with TRBJ2-5, with TRBD2 as a possible D gene (7 bases). With 5 bases removed from V and 1 base from J, the gap between germline ends came to 20 bases. The CDR3 contains 17 residues. Germline assignment: CDR1 MNHNS and CDR2 SASEGT.

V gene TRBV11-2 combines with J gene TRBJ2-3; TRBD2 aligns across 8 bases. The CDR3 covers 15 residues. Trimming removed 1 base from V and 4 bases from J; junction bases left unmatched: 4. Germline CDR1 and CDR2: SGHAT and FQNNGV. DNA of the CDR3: TGTGCCAGCAGCTTAGCGGGGGGGGCCCCAGATACGCAGTATTTT. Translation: CASSLAGGAPDTQYF.

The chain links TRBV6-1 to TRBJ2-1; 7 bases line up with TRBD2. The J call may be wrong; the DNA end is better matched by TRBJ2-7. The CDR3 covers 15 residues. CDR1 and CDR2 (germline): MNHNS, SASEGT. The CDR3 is CASWEGRPTADEQYF. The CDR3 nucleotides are TGTGCCAGCTGGGAGGGTAGGCCAACCGCCGACGAGCAGTACTTC.

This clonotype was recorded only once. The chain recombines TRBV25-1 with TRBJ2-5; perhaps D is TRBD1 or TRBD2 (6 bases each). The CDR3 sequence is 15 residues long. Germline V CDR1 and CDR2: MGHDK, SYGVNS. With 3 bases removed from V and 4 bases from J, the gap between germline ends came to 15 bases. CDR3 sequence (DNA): TGTGCCAGCAGTGATCCTAGGGGGGCCGGAGAGACCCAGTACTTC. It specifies CASSDPRGAGETQYF.

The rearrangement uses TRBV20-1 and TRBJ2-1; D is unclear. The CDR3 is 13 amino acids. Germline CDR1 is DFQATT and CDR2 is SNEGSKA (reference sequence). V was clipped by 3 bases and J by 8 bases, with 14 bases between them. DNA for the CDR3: TGCAGTGCTAGCGCCCCTGATTTGTATGAGCAGTTCTTC. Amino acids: CSASAPDLYEQFF.

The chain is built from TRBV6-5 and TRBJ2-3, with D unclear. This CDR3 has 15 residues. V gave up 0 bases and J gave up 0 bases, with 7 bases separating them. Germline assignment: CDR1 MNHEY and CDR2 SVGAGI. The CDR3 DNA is TGTGCCAGCAGTTACTCTGCCGTTAGCACAGATACGCAGTATTTT. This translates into CASSYSAVSTDTQYF.

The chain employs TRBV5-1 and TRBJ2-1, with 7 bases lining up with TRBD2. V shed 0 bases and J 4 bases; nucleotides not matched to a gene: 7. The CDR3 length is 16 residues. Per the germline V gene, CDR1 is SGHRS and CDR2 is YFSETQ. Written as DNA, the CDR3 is TGCGCCAGCAGCTTGGGGTCCCTAGCGGCTTACAATGAGCAGTTCTTC. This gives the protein CASSLGSLAAYNEQFF.

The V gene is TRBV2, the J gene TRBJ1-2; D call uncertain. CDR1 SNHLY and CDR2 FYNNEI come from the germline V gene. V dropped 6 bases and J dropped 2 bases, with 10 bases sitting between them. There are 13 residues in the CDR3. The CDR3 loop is CASRDGPNYGYTF. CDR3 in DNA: TGTGCCAGCAGGGACGGCCCGAACTATGGCTACACCTTC.

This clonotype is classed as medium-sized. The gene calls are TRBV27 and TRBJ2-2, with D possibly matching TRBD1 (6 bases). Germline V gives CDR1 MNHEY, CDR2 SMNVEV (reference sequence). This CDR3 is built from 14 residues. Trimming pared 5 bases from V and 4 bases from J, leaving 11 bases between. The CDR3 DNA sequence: TGTGCCAGCAGTCCGGACAGAGGCACCGGGGAGCTGTTTTTT. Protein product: CASSPDRGTGELFF.

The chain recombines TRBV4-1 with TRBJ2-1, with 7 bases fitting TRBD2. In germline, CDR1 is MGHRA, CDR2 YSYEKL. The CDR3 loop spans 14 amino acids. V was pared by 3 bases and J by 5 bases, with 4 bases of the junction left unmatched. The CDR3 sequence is CASSHRDYDNEQFF. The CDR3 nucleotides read TGCGCCAGCAGCCACCGGGACTACGACAATGAGCAGTTCTTC.